This T cell receptor beta chain is drawn from a study of blood T cells in healthy people across ages. Whole-study findings and limits: Per million T cells, TCR beta diversity dropped about linearly as age rose. Diversity figures derived from one million T cells were judged to underestimate the true value.

This CDR3 is 15 amino acids long. Germline V lookup: CDR1 SGHTA, CDR2 FQGNSA. V was trimmed by 5 bases and J by 0 bases, leaving 12 bases between them. Then a second PCR, running roughly 7 to 11 cycles, was carried out with a sample-barcoded 5' primer and a J-beta primer mix. TCRdb recomputed calls from the 5' RACE reads with MiXCR, one row per CDR3 protein. The sample contains about a million distinct CDR3 sequences, around two fifths of which appear only once. This clonotype was observed a handful of times. Its target is not known. The TCR sequence derives from a man younger than 35 in good health. This chain connects TRBV7-2 to TRBJ2-3, with TRBD2 as a possible D gene (5 bases). Source material: blood. CDR3 sequence: CASSQPGVSTDTQYF. The CDR3, as DNA: TGTGCCAGCAGCCAGCCCGGGGTTAGCACAGATACGCAGTATTTT.